This T cell receptor beta chain stems from a study of blood T cell repertoires in COVID-19. The method was immunoSEQ multiplex PCR; TCRdb's version includes in-frame clones alone and lacks a portion of them. The data show some 130,000 clones, 80% to 90% seen once. V trimming: 3 bases; J trimming: 4 bases; junction bases outside the gene matches: 4. The CDR3 is 15 residues long. Germline-derived CDR1 and CDR2 are KGHDR and SFDVKD. The rearrangement joins TRBV24-1 to TRBJ2-1, with TRBD1 matching over 8 bases. This TCR came from a man in his fifties with active or convalescent COVID-19. Sequenced input: peripheral blood. The chain's CDR3 is CATSDLRDRYNEQFF. The CDR3 DNA is TGTGCCACCAGTGATCTCCGGGACAGGTACAATGAGCAGTTCTTC.